Listed below are T cell receptor beta chains from one sample, sequenced in a study of OX40 agonist ivuxolimab in advanced cancers. The repertoire was sequenced with immunoSEQ multiplex PCR; TCRdb's copy has only in-frame clones and lacks some. The sample lists some 74,000 clones; 75% to 95% were seen once. Specimen: CD4+ or CD8+ T cells sorted from blood, collected in a trial of the OX40 agonist ivuxolimab. The source is an adult with an advanced solid tumor such as melanoma, head and neck, liver or kidney cancer. Each CDR3 is given with its conserved first and last residue. A D gene is named only where the DNA matches it firmly. Clone size is stated in some rows and not others, as once, few, many or a class when expanded.

TRBV6-5	.	TRBD2	TRBJ2-7	CASSYEGGRGNEQYF	TGTGCCAGCAGTTACGAAGGCGGGAGAGGTAACGAGCAGTACTTC
TRBV10-2	.	.	TRBJ2-7	CASSAIQGRTYEQYF	TGCGCCAGCAGTGCAATCCAGGGGAGGACCTACGAGCAGTACTTC
TRBV5-4	.	.	TRBJ2-1	CASKGGFREQFF	TGTGCCAGCAAGGGGGGCTTCAGGGAGCAGTTCTTC
TRBV5-4	.	TRBD1	TRBJ1-2	CASSLGQGVLDYGYTF	TGTGCCAGCAGCTTGGGACAGGGAGTACTAGACTATGGCTACACCTTC
TRBV18	.	.	TRBJ2-5	CASSPNRGEETQYF	TGTGCCAGCTCCCCTAATAGGGGGGAAGAGACCCAGTACTTC
TRBV27	.	.	TRBJ2-1	CASSGVPALHEQFF	TGTGCCAGCAGTGGGGTCCCCGCCCTCCATGAGCAGTTCTTC
TRBV5-4	.	TRBD1	TRBJ2-3	CASSLPGQVGQITDTQYF	TGTGCCAGCAGCTTGCCTGGACAGGTTGGGCAAATCACAGATACGCAGTATTTT
TRBV5-1	.	TRBD1	TRBJ2-3	CASSADRGNVDTQYF	TGCGCCAGCAGCGCCGACAGGGGGAATGTAGATACGCAGTATTTT
TRBV19	.	.	TRBJ2-5	CASSIASWKTQYF	TGTGCCAGTAGTATAGCCTCTTGGAAGACCCAGTACTTC
TRBV19	.	.	TRBJ1-4	CASRSAGSSNEKLFF	TGTGCCAGTAGATCAGCGGGGTCGAGTAATGAAAAACTGTTTTTT
TRBV28	.	.	TRBJ1-1	CASSLPFLANTEAFF	TGTGCCAGCAGTTTACCTTTTTTGGCGAACACTGAAGCTTTCTTT
TRBV5-4	.	.	TRBJ2-7	CASSLAGNYEQYF	TGTGCCAGCAGCTTGGCCGGGAACTACGAGCAGTACTTC
TRBV7-9	few	TRBD2	TRBJ2-5	CASSRAGGETQYF	TGTGCCAGCAGTCGAGCGGGAGGGGAGACCCAGTACTTC
TRBV2	.	TRBD2	TRBJ2-1	CASSERAGGPLEQFF	TGTGCCAGCAGTGAAAGAGCGGGAGGGCCTCTTGAGCAGTTCTTC
TRBV4-1	.	TRBD2	TRBJ2-1	CASSQEVTSGNNEQFF	TGCGCCAGCAGCCAAGAGGTCACTAGCGGGAACAATGAGCAGTTCTTC
TRBV28	.	.	TRBJ1-1	CASSTGLSRTEAFF	TGTGCCAGCAGTACGGGACTCTCTAGGACTGAAGCTTTCTTT
TRBV18	.	.	TRBJ2-2	CASSSRTAGGLNTGELFF	TGTGCCAGCTCATCAAGGACGGCAGGGGGGTTGAACACCGGGGAGCTGTTTTTT
TRBV4-1	few	TRBD2	TRBJ2-1	CASSQVPLAGGRNEQFF	TGCGCCAGCAGCCAAGTGCCACTAGCGGGGGGAAGGAATGAGCAGTTCTTC
TRBV7-2	.	TRBD2	TRBJ2-2	CASSLIRAGRGGELFF	TGTGCCAGCAGCTTAATCAGAGCGGGAAGGGGCGGGGAGCTGTTTTTT
TRBV28	.	.	TRBJ1-2	CASGNTANYGYTF	TGTGCCAGTGGGAATACGGCTAACTATGGCTACACCTTC
TRBV11-2	once	.	TRBJ2-5	CASSSQGWETQYF	TGTGCCAGCAGCTCACAGGGATGGGAGACCCAGTACTTC
TRBV14	once	.	TRBJ1-1	CASSPWTNTEAFF	TGTGCCAGCAGCCCATGGACGAACACTGAAGCTTTCTTT